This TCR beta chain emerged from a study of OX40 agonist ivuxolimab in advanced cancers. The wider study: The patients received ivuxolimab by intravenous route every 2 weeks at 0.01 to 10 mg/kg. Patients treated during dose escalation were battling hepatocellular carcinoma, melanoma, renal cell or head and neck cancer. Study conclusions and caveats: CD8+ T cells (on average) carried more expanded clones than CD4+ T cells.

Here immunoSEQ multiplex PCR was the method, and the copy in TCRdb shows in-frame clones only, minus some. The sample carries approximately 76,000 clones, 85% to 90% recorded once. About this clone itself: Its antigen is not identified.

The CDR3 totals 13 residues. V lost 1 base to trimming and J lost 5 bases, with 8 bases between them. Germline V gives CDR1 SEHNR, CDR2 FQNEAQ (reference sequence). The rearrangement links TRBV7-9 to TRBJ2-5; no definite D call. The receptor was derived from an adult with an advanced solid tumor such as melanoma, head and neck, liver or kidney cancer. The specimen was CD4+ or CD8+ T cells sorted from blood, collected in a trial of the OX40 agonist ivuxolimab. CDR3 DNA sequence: TGTGCCAGCAGCTTAGTTCTGGGGGAGACCCAGTACTTC. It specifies CASSLVLGETQYF.